This is a list of T cell receptor beta chains from one sample in a study of blood T cell repertoires in COVID-19. Libraries were prepared by immunoSEQ multiplex PCR; TCRdb keeps only in-frame clonotypes and omits some of them. Among a few hundred thousand clones, roughly 86% were seen once, and the ten largest hold under 2%. The sample consisted of peripheral blood. All receptors come from a woman in her forties or fifties with acute or convalescent COVID-19. The CDR3 runs from the conserved cysteine through the conserved F or W. Each record gives: clone size, J gene, V gene, D gene, CDR3 DNA, CDR3 protein. A D gene is named only where the DNA matches it firmly. Not every row has a clone size; where given, it reads once, few, many or a size class.

NA	TRBJ2-1	TRBV27	NA	TGTGCCAGCAGTAACACCGGGACTCCTCGCGATGAGCAGTTCTTC	CASSNTGTPRDEQFF
NA	TRBJ2-5	TRBV28	NA	TGTGCCAGCAGTTCCCCCGACTTCCTTGACGGCCGAGAGACCCAGTACTTC	CASSSPDFLDGRETQYF
once	TRBJ2-7	TRBV9	NA	TGTGCCAGCAGCGCTACAGGTCACGAGCAGTACTTC	CASSATGHEQYF
NA	TRBJ2-1	TRBV24-1	TRBD2	TGTGCCACCGAGACTAGCTCCAGGGATGAGCAGTTCTTC	CATETSSRDEQFF
NA	TRBJ2-2	TRBV9	TRBD2	TGTGCCAGCAGCGTATCAACTAGCGGGGCCACCGGGGAGCTGTTTTTT	CASSVSTSGATGELFF
NA	TRBJ2-3	TRBV9	TRBD2	TGTGCCAGCAGCTCAAGGACTAGGGAGACAGATACGCAGTATTTT	CASSSRTRETDTQYF
NA	TRBJ2-7	TRBV9	NA	TGTGCCAGCAGCGCTGGCGACGGGTCCTACGAGCAGTACTTC	CASSAGDGSYEQYF
NA	TRBJ1-6	TRBV2	NA	TGTGCCAGCAACACCCGGGGGGGCGGATCACCCCTCCACTTT	CASNTRGGGSPLHF
NA	TRBJ2-7	TRBV7-2	NA	TGTGCCAGCAGCCCCTTCGGGTGGAGCTCCTACGAGCAGTACTTC	CASSPFGWSSYEQYF
NA	TRBJ1-4	TRBV18	TRBD1	TGTGCCAGCTCACCAGTCCGGGACAGGGGTGGTGAAAAACTGTTTTTT	CASSPVRDRGGEKLFF
NA	TRBJ1-2	TRBV27	TRBD1	TGTGCCAGCAGTACCAGGGGGGACGGCTACACCTTC	CASSTRGDGYTF
NA	TRBJ1-2	TRBV5-1	TRBD1	TGCGCCAGCAGTGCGACCCCGGGACAGAGACTCCAATATGGCTACACCTTC	CASSATPGQRLQYGYTF
many	TRBJ1-2	TRBV19	TRBD1	TGTGCCAGTAGACGTCCGGGACAGAGCTATGGCTACACCTTC	CASRRPGQSYGYTF
NA	TRBJ2-1	TRBV28	TRBD2	TGTGCCAGCAAAGGCGGCAGTGCGGGAGGGCAGGATGAGCAGTTCTTC	CASKGGSAGGQDEQFF
NA	TRBJ2-7	TRBV18	TRBD1	TGTGCCAGCTCAGGGGACAGGGGACCCTACGAGCAGTACTTC	CASSGDRGPYEQYF
once	TRBJ2-7	TRBV18	TRBD1	TGTGCCAGCTCACCACGACAGGGGACCAGCTACGAGCAGTACTTC	CASSPRQGTSYEQYF
NA	TRBJ2-1	TRBV18	NA	TGTGCCAGCTCACCACAAGCTAGCGTGGCCTACAATGAGCAGTTCTTC	CASSPQASVAYNEQFF
NA	TRBJ2-7	TRBV5-4	TRBD2	TGTGCCAGCAGCGCCGGACTAGCGGGTGTCTACGAGCAGTACTTC	CASSAGLAGVYEQYF
NA	TRBJ2-7	TRBV30	NA	TGTGCCTGCCAGGGGAGAATTACCTACGAGCAGTACTTC	CACQGRITYEQYF
NA	TRBJ2-1	TRBV5-1	TRBD2	TGCGCCAGCAGCTTGGTTCTAGCGGGAGGAGTGGAGCAGTTCTTC	CASSLVLAGGVEQFF